This TCR beta chain was identified during a study of monozygotic twins with inflammatory bowel disease. As to this clonotype: As yet, its antigen is unknown.

The study, taken as a whole, reports: Different T cell subtypes could not be distinguished.

The V gene's germline CDR1 is SEHNR and CDR2 FQNEAQ (reference sequence). This CDR3 is built from 14 residues. UMIs bearing a 6-nucleotide sample barcode were added through template switching. TCRdb reprocessed the 5' RACE reads, with one entry per CDR3 protein and no DNA. This sample's clone table lists more than 300,000 distinct CDR3 sequences. Sample: blood. The clonotype was recovered from a human donor with ulcerative colitis or Crohn's disease, or a healthy co-twin of an affected twin (not recorded which). This sequence joins TRBV7-9 and TRBJ2-5; TCRdb picks TRBD1, but there is no DNA to check that call. The CDR3 is CASSRGQSQETQYF.